The 8 T cell receptor beta chains in this list originate from one sample, sequenced in a study of neurological immune-mediated disorders. In TCRdb, the 5' RACE reads were re-called with MiXCR into one record per CDR3 protein. This table holds 95,000 to 110,000 distinct CDR3 sequences, 10% to 12% found once. Time point described: longitudinal time-point 3. Sequences were obtained from PBMCs. The receptors were sampled from a female donor with HTLV-1-associated myelopathy (HAM/TSP).

This clonotype was found a few times. This sequence joins TRBV5-1 and TRBJ2-4; D may match TRBD1 or TRBD2 (6 bases each). CDR3 length: 14 residues. V was cut by 4 bases and J by 5 bases, with 13 bases left in between. Germline loops: CDR1 SGHRS, CDR2 YFSETQ. CDR3 residues: CASSLQGGQNIQYF. The CDR3 DNA reads TGCGCCAGCAGCCTACAGGGAGGTCAAAACATTCAGTACTTC.

In this sample, this clonotype turned up many times. This chain uses TRBV4-1 with TRBJ2-7, with 7 bases matching TRBD1. This CDR3 region has 14 residues. Germline CDR1 MGHRA, CDR2 YSYEKL. V shed 4 bases and J 0 bases; nucleotides not matched to a gene: 3. The CDR3 loop is CASSPTGFSYEQYF. CDR3 nucleotides: TGCGCCAGCAGCCCGACAGGGTTCTCCTACGAGCAGTACTTC.

The chain recombines TRBV29-1 with TRBJ2-1; D not resolved. Trimming removed 6 bases from V and 0 bases from J, with 9 bases in between. CDR3 length equals 13 residues. Germline assignment: CDR1 SQVTM and CDR2 ANQGSEA. CDR3 coding DNA: TGCAGCGTCGGCGAGGACTCCTACAATGAGCAGTTCTTC. Residues: CSVGEDSYNEQFF.

This clonotype was recorded at least ten times. This chain uses TRBV21-1 with TRBJ1-5. TRBV21-1 is tagged as a pseudogene. This CDR3 has 10 residues. DNA of the CDR3: TGTCTCATCCACAATCAGCCCCAGCATTTT. Its protein product is CLIHNQPQHF.

This clonotype was detected ten times or more. This sequence joins TRBV28 and TRBJ2-7; no clear D. The CDR3 covers 13 residues. Trimming stripped 7 bases from V and 2 bases from J, with 12 bases between. CDR1 and CDR2 from the germline V gene are MDHEN and SYDVKM. The CDR3, as DNA: TGTGCCAGCAACACTAATTCCCCCTACGAGCAGTACTTC. Its translation is CASNTNSPYEQYF.

This clonotype was counted at least ten times. This chain links TRBV5-1 with TRBJ2-7; 9 positions match TRBD1. The CDR3 totals 15 residues. After removal of 3 bases from V and 3 bases from J, the junction contained 7 bases not matched to a gene. Per the germline V gene, CDR1 is SGHRS and CDR2 is YFSETQ. The CDR3 sequence is CASSSSGQGLYEQYF. CDR3 nucleotide sequence: TGCGCCAGCAGCTCATCGGGACAGGGACTCTACGAGCAGTACTTC. Filled out from reference TRBV5-1 and TRBJ2-7, the complete variable domain reads KAGVTQTPRYLIKTRGQQVTLSCSPISGHRSVSWYQQTPGQGLQFLFEYFSETQRNKGNFPGRFSGRQFSNSRSEMNVSTLELGDSALYLCASSSSGQGLYEQYFGPGTRLTVT.

Many counts were recorded for this clonotype. The CDR3, as DNA: TGTGCCAGCAGCTTAATCTGGGCAGGAGAAGGAAATGAGCAGTTCTTC. This gives the protein CASSLIWAGEGNEQFF. The V and J genes are TRBV7-9 and TRBJ2-1; D remains unclear. The CDR3 is 16 residues long. CDR1 and CDR2 from the germline V gene are SEHNR and FQNEAQ (reference sequence). The V gene lost 2 bases and the J gene lost 7 bases, with 18 bases spanning the gap.

Ten or more counts support this clonotype. This sequence joins TRBV7-2 and TRBJ2-7; 11 nucleotides align to TRBD2. V lost 5 bases to trimming and J lost 6 bases; unmatched junction nucleotides: 12. CDR1 is SGHTA, CDR2 FQGNSA, per germline. This CDR3 has 16 amino acids. The CDR3 DNA follows: TGTGCCAGCAGCCCGAGACTTACTAGCGGGGGTGGCGAGCAGTACTTC. It translates to CASSPRLTSGGGEQYF.